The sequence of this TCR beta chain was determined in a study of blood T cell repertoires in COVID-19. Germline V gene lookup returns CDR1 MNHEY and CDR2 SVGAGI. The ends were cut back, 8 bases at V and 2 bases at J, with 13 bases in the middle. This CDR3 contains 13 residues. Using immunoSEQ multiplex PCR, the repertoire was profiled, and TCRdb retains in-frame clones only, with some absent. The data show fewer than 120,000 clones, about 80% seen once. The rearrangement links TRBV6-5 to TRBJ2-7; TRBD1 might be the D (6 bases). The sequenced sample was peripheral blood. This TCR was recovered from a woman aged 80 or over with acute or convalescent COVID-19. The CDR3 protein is CASSRGLTYEQYF. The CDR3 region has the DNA TGTGCCAGCTCCAGGGGCCTCACCTACGAGCAGTACTTC.